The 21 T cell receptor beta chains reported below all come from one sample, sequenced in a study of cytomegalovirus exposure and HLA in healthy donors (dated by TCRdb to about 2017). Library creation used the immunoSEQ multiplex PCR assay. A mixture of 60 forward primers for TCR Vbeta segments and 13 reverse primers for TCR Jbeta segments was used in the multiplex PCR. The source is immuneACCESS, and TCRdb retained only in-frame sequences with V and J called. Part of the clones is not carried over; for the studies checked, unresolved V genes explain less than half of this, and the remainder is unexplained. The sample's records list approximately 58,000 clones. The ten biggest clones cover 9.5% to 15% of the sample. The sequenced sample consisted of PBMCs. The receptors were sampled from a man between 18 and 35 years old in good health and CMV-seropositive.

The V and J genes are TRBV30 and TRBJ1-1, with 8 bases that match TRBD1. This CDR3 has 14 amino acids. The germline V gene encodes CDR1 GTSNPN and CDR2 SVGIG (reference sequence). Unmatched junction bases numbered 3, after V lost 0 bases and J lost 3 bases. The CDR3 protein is CAWSVRGRDTEAFF. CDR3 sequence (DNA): TGTGCCTGGAGTGTCAGGGGGCGCGACACTGAAGCTTTCTTT.

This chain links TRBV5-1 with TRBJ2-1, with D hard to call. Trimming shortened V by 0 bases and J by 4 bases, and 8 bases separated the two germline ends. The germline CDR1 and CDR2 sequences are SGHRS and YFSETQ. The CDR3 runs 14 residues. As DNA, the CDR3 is TGCGCCAGCAGCTTGGACAAGATATACAATGAGCAGTTCTTC. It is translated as CASSLDKIYNEQFF.

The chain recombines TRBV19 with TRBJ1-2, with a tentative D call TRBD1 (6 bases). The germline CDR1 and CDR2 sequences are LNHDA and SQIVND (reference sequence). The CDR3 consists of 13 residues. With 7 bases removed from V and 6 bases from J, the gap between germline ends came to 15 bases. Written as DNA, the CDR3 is TGTGCCAGTAAATTCAGGGGCAGAGATGGCTACACCTTC. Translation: CASKFRGRDGYTF. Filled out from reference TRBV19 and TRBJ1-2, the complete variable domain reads DGGITQSPKYLFRKEGQNVTLSCEQNLNHDAMYWYRQDPGQGLRLIYYSQIVNDFQKGDIAEGYSVSREKKESFPLTVTSAQKNPTAFYLCASKFRGRDGYTFGSGTRLTVV.

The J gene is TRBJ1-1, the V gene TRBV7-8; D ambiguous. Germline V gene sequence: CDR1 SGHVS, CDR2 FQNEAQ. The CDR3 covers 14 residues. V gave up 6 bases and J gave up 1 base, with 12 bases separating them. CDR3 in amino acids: CASRTRAPNTEAFF. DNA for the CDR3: TGTGCCAGCAGAACGAGGGCCCCGAACACTGAAGCTTTCTTT.

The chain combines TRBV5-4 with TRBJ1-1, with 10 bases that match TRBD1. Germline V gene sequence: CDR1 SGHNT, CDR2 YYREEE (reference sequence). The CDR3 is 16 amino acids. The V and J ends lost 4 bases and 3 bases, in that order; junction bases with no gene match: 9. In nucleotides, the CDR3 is TGTGCCAGCAGCCCACCTGCCGGGACAGGGGACACTGAAGCTTTCTTT. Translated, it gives CASSPPAGTGDTEAFF.

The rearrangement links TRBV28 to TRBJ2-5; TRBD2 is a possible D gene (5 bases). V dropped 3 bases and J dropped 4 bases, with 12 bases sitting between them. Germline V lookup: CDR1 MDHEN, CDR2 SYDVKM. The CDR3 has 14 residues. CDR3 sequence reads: CASSLMAGSETQYF. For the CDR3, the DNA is TGTGCCAGCAGTTTGATGGCGGGTTCAGAGACCCAGTACTTC.

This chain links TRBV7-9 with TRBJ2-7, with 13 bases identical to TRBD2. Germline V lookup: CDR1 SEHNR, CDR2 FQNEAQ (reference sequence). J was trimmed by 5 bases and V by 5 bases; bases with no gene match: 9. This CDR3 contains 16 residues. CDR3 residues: CASSGSGLAGSDEQYF. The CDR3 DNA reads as TGTGCCAGCAGCGGCTCGGGACTAGCGGGGTCGGACGAGCAGTACTTC.

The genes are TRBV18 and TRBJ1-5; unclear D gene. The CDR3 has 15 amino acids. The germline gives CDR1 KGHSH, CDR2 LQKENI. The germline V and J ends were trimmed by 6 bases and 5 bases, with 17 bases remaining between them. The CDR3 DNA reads TGTGCCAGCTCCCGCAATTCTAAGGCGGATCAGCCCCAGCATTTT. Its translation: CASSRNSKADQPQHF.

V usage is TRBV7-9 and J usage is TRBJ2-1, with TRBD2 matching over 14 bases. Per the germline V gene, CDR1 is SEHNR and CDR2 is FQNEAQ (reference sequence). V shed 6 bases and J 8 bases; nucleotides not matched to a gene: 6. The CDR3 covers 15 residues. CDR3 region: CASRFGTSGSYEQFF. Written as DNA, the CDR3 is TGTGCCAGCAGATTTGGGACTAGCGGGAGTTATGAGCAGTTCTTC.

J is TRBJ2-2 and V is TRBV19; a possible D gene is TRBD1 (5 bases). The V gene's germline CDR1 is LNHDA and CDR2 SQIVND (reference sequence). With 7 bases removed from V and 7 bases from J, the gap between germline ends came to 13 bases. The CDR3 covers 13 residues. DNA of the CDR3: TGTGCCAGTATAGGGGTTTATGGCGGGGAGCTGTTTTTT. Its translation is CASIGVYGGELFF.

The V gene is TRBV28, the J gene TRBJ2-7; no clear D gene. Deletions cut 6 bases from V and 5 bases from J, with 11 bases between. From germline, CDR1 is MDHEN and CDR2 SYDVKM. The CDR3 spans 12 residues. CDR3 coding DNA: TGTGCCAGCAGCGTTCCTCGCGACGAGCAGTACTTC. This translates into CASSVPRDEQYF.

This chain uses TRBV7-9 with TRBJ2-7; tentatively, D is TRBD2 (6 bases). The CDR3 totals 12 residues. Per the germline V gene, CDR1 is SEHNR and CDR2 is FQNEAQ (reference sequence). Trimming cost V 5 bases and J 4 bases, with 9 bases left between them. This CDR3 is CASSHAGYEQYF. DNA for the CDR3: TGTGCCAGCAGCCATGCGGGGTACGAGCAGTACTTC.

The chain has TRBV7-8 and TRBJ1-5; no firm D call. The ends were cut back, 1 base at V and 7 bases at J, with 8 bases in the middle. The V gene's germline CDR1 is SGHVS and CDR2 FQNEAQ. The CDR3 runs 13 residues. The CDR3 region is CASSLGAYQPQHF. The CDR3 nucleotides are TGTGCCAGCAGCTTAGGGGCCTACCAGCCCCAGCATTTT.

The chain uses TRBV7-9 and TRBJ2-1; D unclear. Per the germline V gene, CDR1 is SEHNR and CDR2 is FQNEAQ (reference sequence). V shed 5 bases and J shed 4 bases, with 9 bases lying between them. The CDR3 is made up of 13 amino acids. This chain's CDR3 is CASSGTVYNEQFF. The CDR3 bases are TGTGCCAGCAGCGGTACGGTTTACAATGAGCAGTTCTTC.

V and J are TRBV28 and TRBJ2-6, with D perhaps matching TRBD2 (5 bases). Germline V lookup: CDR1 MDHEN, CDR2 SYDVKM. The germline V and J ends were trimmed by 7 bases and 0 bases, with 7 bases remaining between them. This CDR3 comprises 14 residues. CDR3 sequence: CASIRGSGANVLTF. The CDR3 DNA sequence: TGTGCCAGCATACGGGGCTCTGGGGCCAACGTCCTGACTTTC.

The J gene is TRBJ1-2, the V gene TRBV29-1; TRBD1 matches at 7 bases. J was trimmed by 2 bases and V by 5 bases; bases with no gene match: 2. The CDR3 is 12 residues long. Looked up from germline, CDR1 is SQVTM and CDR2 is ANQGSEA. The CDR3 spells CSVTTGNYGYTF. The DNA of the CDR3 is TGCAGCGTTACGACAGGGAACTATGGCTACACCTTC.

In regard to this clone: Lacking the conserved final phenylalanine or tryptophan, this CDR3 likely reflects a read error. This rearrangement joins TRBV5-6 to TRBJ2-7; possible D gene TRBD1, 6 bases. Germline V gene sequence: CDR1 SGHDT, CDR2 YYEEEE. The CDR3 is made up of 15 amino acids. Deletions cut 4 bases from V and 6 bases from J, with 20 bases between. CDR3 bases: TGTGCCAGCAGCCCAAACCCGGGAATAGGGGGCGAGCAGTACTCC. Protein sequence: CASSPNPGIGGEQYS.

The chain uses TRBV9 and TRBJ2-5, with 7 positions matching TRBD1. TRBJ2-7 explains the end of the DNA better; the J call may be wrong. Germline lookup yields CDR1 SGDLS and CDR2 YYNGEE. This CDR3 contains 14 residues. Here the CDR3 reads CASSSGTAPYEQYF. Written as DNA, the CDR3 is TGTGCCAGCAGCTCCGGGACAGCCCCCTACGAGCAGTACTTC.

In DNA, the CDR3 is TGTGCCAGCAGCTTAGCGGGGGCGAAAAGCACAGATACGCAGTATTTT. It is translated as CASSLAGAKSTDTQYF. The genes are TRBV7-6 and TRBJ2-3, with TRBD1 as a possible D gene (6 bases). V lost 0 bases and J lost 0, with 10 bases in between. Germline V lookup: CDR1 SGHVS, CDR2 FNYEAQ. The CDR3 is 16 amino acids.

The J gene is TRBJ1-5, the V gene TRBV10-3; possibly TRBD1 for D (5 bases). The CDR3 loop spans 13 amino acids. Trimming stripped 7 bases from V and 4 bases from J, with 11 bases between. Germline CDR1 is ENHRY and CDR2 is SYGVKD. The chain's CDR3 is CAIKQEPNQPQHF. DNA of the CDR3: TGTGCCATCAAACAGGAGCCTAATCAGCCCCAGCATTTT.

CDR3 DNA: TGCGCCAGCAGCGAGGAGTATCAGCGAGGAGATACGCAGTATTTT. It encodes CASSEEYQRGDTQYF. The genes are TRBV5-1 and TRBJ2-3; D is ambiguous. CDR3 length: 15 residues. Germline CDR1 and CDR2: SGHRS and YFSETQ. The ends were cut back, 4 bases at V and 5 bases at J, with 17 bases in the middle. The whole variable domain, remainder taken from reference TRBV5-1 and TRBJ2-3, is KAGVTQTPRYLIKTRGQQVTLSCSPISGHRSVSWYQQTPGQGLQFLFEYFSETQRNKGNFPGRFSGRQFSNSRSEMNVSTLELGDSALYLCASSEEYQRGDTQYFGPGTRLTVL.